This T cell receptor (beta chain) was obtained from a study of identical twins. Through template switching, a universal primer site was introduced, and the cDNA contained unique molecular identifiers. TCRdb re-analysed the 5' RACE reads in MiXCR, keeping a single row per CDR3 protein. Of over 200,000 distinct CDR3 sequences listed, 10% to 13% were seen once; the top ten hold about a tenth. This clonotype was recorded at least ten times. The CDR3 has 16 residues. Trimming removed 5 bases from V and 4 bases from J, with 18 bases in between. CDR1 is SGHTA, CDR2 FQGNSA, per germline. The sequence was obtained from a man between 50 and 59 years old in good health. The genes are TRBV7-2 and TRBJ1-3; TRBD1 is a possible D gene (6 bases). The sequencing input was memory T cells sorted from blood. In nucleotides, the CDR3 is TGTGCCAGCAGCCGGATCAGGGGAAGGGCCGGAAACACCATATATTTT. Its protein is CASSRIRGRAGNTIYF.